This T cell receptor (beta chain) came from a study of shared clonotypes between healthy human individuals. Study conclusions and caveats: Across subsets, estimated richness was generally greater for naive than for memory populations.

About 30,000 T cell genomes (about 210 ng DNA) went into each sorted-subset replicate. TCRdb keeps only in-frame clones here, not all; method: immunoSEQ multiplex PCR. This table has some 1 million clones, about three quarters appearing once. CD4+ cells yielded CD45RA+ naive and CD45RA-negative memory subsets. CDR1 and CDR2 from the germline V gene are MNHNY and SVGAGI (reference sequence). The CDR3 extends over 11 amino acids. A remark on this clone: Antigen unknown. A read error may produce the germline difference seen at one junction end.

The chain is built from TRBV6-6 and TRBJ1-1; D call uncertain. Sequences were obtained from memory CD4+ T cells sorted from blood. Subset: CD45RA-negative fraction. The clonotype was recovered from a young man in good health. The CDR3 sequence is CASSYPGAPLF. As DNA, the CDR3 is TGTGCCAGCAGTTACCCAGGAGCGCCCCTCTTT.